These 8 T cell receptor beta chains came from one sample sequenced in a study of T cell repertoires in cytomegalovirus infection. Which antigens these TCRs recognize remains unknown. TCRdb itself ran the reads through MiXCR, one entry per CDR3 protein. The sample shows some 940,000 distinct CDR3 sequences, around 30% of them seen only once. Specimen: cultured CD8+ T cells from PBMCs, collected from culture after CMV antigen stimulation. The receptors were sampled from a human donor in good health (CMV status not recorded). Some clones in this sample may be carry-over from other donors' samples.

This clonotype was recorded a few times. V is TRBV7-9 and J is TRBJ2-7; possibly TRBD1 or TRBD2 for D (5 bases each). CDR1 and CDR2 from the germline V gene are SEHNR and FQNEAQ (reference sequence). V lost 3 bases to trimming and J lost 9 bases, with 9 bases between them. The CDR3 runs 11 residues. The CDR3 sequence: CASSFGALQYF. In DNA form, the CDR3 reads TGTGCCAGCAGCTTCGGGGCTCTGCAGTACTTC.

In its sample, this clonotype was seen a few times. This chain connects TRBV12-3 or TRBV12-4 to TRBJ2-6, with D hard to call. V gave up 3 bases and J gave up 0 bases, with 9 bases separating them. The CDR3 contains 16 residues. The CDR3 sequence is CASSFAANSGANVLTF. CDR3 DNA: TGTGCCAGCAGTTTCGCTGCAAACTCTGGGGCCAACGTCCTGACTTTC.

The chain carries TRBV4-3 and TRBJ2-3; 8 bases are a match to TRBD1. The germline CDR1 and CDR2 sequences are LGHNA and YSLEER. V shed 0 bases, J shed 11 bases, and the junction held 10 bases outside the gene matches. The CDR3 spans 15 residues. This chain's CDR3 is CASSQDPTTGDVQYF. In DNA form, the CDR3 reads TGCGCCAGCAGCCAAGATCCCACGACAGGGGACGTGCAGTATTTT.

This clonotype turned up a few times. The gene calls are TRBV4-3 and TRBJ1-1; no reliable D call. The CDR3 loop spans 16 amino acids. V shed 0 bases and J shed 3 bases, with 14 bases lying between them. Germline CDR1 and CDR2: LGHNA and YSLEER. The CDR3 coding sequence is TGCGCCAGCAGCCAAGATGGTACGGTTGAGGACACTGAAGCTTTCTTT. It translates to CASSQDGTVEDTEAFF.

DNA for the CDR3: TGTGCCAGCAGCCGCTGGGGTGATTTAGGCACTGAAGCTTTCTTT. This codes for CASSRWGDLGTEAFF. V gene TRBV11-1 combines with J gene TRBJ1-1; D remains unclear. Trimming pared 5 bases from V and 4 bases from J, leaving 17 bases between. CDR3 size: 15 residues. CDR1 SGHAT and CDR2 FQDESV come from the germline V gene (reference sequence).

This clonotype was seen a handful of times. This chain connects TRBV6-1 to TRBJ1-5, with D unclear. The CDR3 runs 13 residues. Trimming removed 5 bases at V and 3 bases at J, with 8 bases between. From germline, CDR1 is MNHNS and CDR2 SASEGT. The CDR3, as DNA: TGTGCCAGCAGTTGGGGATTCAATCAGCCCCAGCATTTT. Residues: CASSWGFNQPQHF.

This clonotype has only one observation. V is TRBV11-2 and J is TRBJ2-4; D gene ambiguous. This CDR3 is built from 16 residues. Trimming took 2 bases from V and 1 from J, leaving 12 bases between them. Germline CDR1 SGHAT, CDR2 FQNNGV. The CDR3 DNA reads TGTGCCAGCAGCTTAAATCCCCCATTCGCCAAAAACATTCAGTACTTC. It encodes CASSLNPPFAKNIQYF.

J is TRBJ2-2 and V is TRBV7-9; D is uncertain. Germline V gene data show CDR1 as SEHNR and CDR2 as FQNEAQ (reference sequence). CDR3 length equals 13 residues. V dropped 8 bases and J dropped 2 bases, with 9 bases sitting between them. The CDR3 DNA reads TGTGCCAGCGGCGCACCCAACACCGGGGAGCTGTTTTTT. Translation gives CASGAPNTGELFF.